These 14 T cell receptor beta chains share one sample of origin, sequenced in a study of T cell responses to AZD1222 COVID-19 vaccine. Libraries were prepared by immunoSEQ multiplex PCR; TCRdb keeps only in-frame clonotypes and omits some of them. The sample yields about 99,000 clones, roughly 89% seen once. The sequenced sample was peripheral blood, obtained on day 0 of AZD1222 vaccination. These receptors were collected from an adult in good health.

V and J are TRBV7-8 and TRBJ1-2; the D gene is possibly TRBD1 (5 bases). V lost 1 base to trimming and J lost 5 bases, with 11 bases between them. The CDR3 has 14 amino acids. CDR1 and CDR2 from the germline V gene are SGHVS and FQNEAQ. In DNA, the CDR3 is TGTGCCAGCAGCTTAGTGGGGACGGATTATGGCTACACCTTC. This codes for CASSLVGTDYGYTF.

The chain couples TRBV5-1 to TRBJ2-1; 13 positions match TRBD2. Germline V gene data show CDR1 as SGHRS and CDR2 as YFSETQ. CDR3 size: 17 residues. The J segment lost 6 bases and the V segment lost 4 bases, leaving 10 bases of the junction unmatched. The CDR3 nucleotides read TGCGCCAGCAGCCTGCCCCGACTAGCGGGAGGCCTCAATGAGCAGTTCTTC. This sequence encodes CASSLPRLAGGLNEQFF.

The chain carries TRBV11-2 and TRBJ1-3, with D maybe TRBD1 (6 bases). The ends were cut back, 2 bases at V and 4 bases at J, with 9 bases in the middle. Per the germline V gene, CDR1 is SGHAT and CDR2 is FQNNGV. This CDR3 is built from 14 residues. In DNA form, the CDR3 reads TGTGCCAGCAGCTTACGTGGACAGGGAAACACCATATATTTT. This encodes CASSLRGQGNTIYF. The full variable domain, its missing parts supplied by reference TRBV11-2 and TRBJ1-3, is EAGVAQSPRYKIIEKRQSVAFWCNPISGHATLYWYQQILGQGPKLLIQFQNNGVVDDSQLPKDRFSAERLKGVDSTLKIQPAKLEDSAVYLCASSLRGQGNTIYFGEGSWLTVV.

This chain uses TRBV7-8 with TRBJ1-2, with D unclear. V gave up 3 bases and J gave up 10 bases, with 12 bases separating them. This CDR3 region has 12 residues. Germline CDR1 reads SGHVS; CDR2 reads FQNEAQ. CDR3 region: CASSFDRRTYTF. The CDR3 region has the DNA TGTGCCAGCAGCTTTGATAGGAGGACCTACACCTTC.

The gene calls are TRBV10-2 and TRBJ1-2; 12 bases line up with TRBD1. V lost 7 bases, J lost 7 bases, and 7 bases stayed unmatched. This CDR3 has 14 residues. Germline V gives CDR1 WSHSY, CDR2 SAAADI. The CDR3 DNA reads TGCGCCAGCAAGTGGGGACAGGGGGCGGGTGGCTACACCTTC. Residues: CASKWGQGAGGYTF.

The chain is built from TRBV18 and TRBJ2-3, with 7 bases lining up with TRBD2. V shed 2 bases, J shed 4 bases, and the junction held 6 bases outside the gene matches. This CDR3 region has 15 residues. Germline values: CDR1 KGHSH, CDR2 LQKENI. In nucleotides, the CDR3 is TGTGCCAGCTCACCAGGGGTAGCGGGCGCAGATACGCAGTATTTT. This gives the protein CASSPGVAGADTQYF.

The rearrangement joins TRBV19 to TRBJ2-2; D may be TRBD2 (6 bases). This CDR3 is built from 15 residues. V lost 9 bases and J 0 bases, leaving 14 bases between the germline ends. Germline V gene lookup returns CDR1 LNHDA and CDR2 SQIVND (reference sequence). The CDR3: CASAFGDSNTGELFF. The CDR3 bases are TGTGCCAGCGCTTTTGGGGACTCGAACACCGGGGAGCTGTTTTTT.

This chain uses TRBV7-8 with TRBJ1-5; D perhaps matches TRBD1 (6 bases). The CDR3 consists of 15 residues. Trimming took 5 bases from V and 0 from J, leaving 11 bases between them. Germline lookup yields CDR1 SGHVS and CDR2 FQNEAQ. Here the CDR3 DNA reads TGTGCCAGCAGCCCCCGGACAGATAGCAATCAGCCCCAGCATTTT. This gives the protein CASSPRTDSNQPQHF. Drawing the rest from reference TRBV7-8 and TRBJ1-5, the complete variable domain is GAGVSQSPRYKVAKRGQDVALRCDPISGHVSLFWYQQALGQGPEFLTYFQNEAQLDKSGLPSDRFFAERPEGSVSTLKIQRTQQEDSAVYLCASSPRTDSNQPQHFGDGTRLSIL.

The chain recombines TRBV6-5 with TRBJ1-2, with 7 bases aligning to TRBD1. J lost 6 bases, V lost 10 bases, and 5 bases had no gene match. Germline V CDR1 and CDR2: MNHEY, SVGAGI. This CDR3 has 11 amino acids. CDR3 residues: CATNRGHGYTF. The CDR3, as DNA: TGTGCCACGAACAGGGGACATGGCTACACCTTC.

The rearrangement joins TRBV19 to TRBJ2-7; 13 nucleotides line up with TRBD2. The V gene end was trimmed by 8 bases and the J gene end by 3 bases; junction bases not matched to a gene: 7. The CDR3 consists of 15 residues. CDR1 is LNHDA and CDR2 is SQIVND in the germline V gene (reference sequence). CDR3: CASAEGLAGIYEQYF. CDR3 nucleotides: TGTGCCAGTGCGGAGGGACTAGCGGGAATCTACGAGCAGTACTTC.

The J gene is TRBJ2-7, the V gene TRBV3-1 (or the pseudogene TRBV3-2); 10 positions match TRBD2. The CDR3 totals 17 residues. Germline CDR1 and CDR2: LGHDT and YNNKEL (reference sequence). The V gene end was trimmed by 1 base and the J gene end by 7 bases; junction bases not matched to a gene: 13. The CDR3 protein is CASSQAIRLAGAQEQYF. In nucleotides, the CDR3 is TGTGCCAGCAGCCAAGCGATCCGGCTAGCGGGAGCTCAGGAGCAGTACTTC.

The table lists this clone with a count of one. The rearrangement joins TRBV28 to TRBJ2-1, with TRBD2 matching 7 bases. V lost 6 bases, J lost 4 bases, and 9 bases stayed unmatched. The germline V gene encodes CDR1 MDHEN and CDR2 SYDVKM. The CDR3 is 15 residues long. This CDR3 is CASSSSGGVYNEQFF. In DNA form, the CDR3 reads TGTGCCAGCAGCTCTAGCGGAGGCGTTTACAATGAGCAGTTCTTC.

The chain couples TRBV20-1 to TRBJ1-4; D is unclear. The germline V gene encodes CDR1 DFQATT and CDR2 SNEGSKA (reference sequence). The CDR3 spans 11 residues. Trimming took off 2 bases at V and 8 bases at J, with 6 bases between the two ends. CDR3 DNA: TGCAGTGCTAGATTTAGGGAAAAACTGTTTTTT. Translated, it gives CSARFREKLFF.

The chain links TRBV10-2 to TRBJ1-5; D is perhaps TRBD1 (5 bases). The length of the CDR3 is 17 residues. Germline V gene lookup returns CDR1 WSHSY and CDR2 SAAADI. Trimming stripped 6 bases from V and 0 bases from J, with 18 bases between. The CDR3 nucleotides are TGCGCCAGCAGCCCTAGGCAGGGTGAAAATAGCAATCAGCCCCAGCATTTT. Amino acids: CASSPRQGENSNQPQHF.